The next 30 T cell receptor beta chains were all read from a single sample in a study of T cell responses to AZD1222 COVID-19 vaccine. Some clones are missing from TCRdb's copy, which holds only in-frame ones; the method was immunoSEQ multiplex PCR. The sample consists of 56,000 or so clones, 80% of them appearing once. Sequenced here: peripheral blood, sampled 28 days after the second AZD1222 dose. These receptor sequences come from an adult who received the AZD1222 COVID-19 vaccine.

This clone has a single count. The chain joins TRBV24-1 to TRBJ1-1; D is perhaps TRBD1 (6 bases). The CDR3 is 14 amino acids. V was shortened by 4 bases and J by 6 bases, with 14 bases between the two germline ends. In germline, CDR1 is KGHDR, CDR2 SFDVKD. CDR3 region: CATSDPGASAEAFF. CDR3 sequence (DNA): TGTGCCACCAGTGACCCGGGGGCTAGCGCTGAAGCTTTCTTT.

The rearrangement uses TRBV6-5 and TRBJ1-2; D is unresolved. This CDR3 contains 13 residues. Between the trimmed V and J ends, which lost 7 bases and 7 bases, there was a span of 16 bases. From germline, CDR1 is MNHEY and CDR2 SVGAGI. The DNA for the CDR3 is TGTGCCAGCACCGAACACGGGGAGTTTGGCTACACCTTC. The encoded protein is CASTEHGEFGYTF.

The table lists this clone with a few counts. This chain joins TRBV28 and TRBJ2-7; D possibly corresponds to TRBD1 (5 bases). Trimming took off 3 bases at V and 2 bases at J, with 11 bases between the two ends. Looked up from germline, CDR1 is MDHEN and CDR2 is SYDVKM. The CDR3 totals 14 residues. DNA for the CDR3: TGTGCCAGCAGTTTCCAGGGTTCCCCCTACGAGCAGTACGTC. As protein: CASSFQGSPYEQYV.

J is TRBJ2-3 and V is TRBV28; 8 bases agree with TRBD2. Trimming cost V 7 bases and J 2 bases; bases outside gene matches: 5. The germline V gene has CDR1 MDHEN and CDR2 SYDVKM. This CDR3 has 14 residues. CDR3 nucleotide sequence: TGTGCCAGCACGGAGCGGGGGCCCACAGATACGCAGTATTTT. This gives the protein CASTERGPTDTQYF.

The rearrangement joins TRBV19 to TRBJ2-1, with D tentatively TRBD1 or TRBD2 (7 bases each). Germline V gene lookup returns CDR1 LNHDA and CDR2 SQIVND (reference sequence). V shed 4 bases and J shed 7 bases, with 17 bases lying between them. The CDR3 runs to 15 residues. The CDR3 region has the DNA TGTGCCAGTAGTACCCAGGGGGGGTCATGGAATGAGCAGTTCTTC. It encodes CASSTQGGSWNEQFF.

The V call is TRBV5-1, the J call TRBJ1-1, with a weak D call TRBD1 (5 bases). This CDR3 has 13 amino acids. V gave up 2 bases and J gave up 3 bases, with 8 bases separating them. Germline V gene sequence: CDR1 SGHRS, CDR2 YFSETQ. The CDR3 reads CASSFQGDTEAFF. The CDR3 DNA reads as TGCGCCAGCAGCTTTCAGGGCGACACTGAAGCTTTCTTT.

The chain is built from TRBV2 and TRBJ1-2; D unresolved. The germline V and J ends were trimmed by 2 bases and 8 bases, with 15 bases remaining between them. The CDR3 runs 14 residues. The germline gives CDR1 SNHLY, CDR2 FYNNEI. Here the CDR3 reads CASSELGGWGGYTF. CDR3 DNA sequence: TGTGCCAGCAGTGAACTCGGCGGGTGGGGAGGCTACACCTTC. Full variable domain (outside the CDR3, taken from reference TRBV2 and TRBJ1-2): EPEVTQTPSHQVTQMGQEVILRCVPISNHLYFYWYRQILGQKVEFLVSFYNNEISEKSEIFDDQFSVERPDGSNFTLKIRSTKLEDSAMYFCASSELGGWGGYTFGSGTRLTVV.

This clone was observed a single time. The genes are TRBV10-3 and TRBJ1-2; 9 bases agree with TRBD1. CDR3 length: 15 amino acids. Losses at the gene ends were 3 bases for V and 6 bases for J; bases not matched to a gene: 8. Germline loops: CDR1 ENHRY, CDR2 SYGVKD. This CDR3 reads CAISDQTGGMNGYTF. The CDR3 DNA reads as TGTGCCATCAGTGATCAGACAGGGGGTATGAATGGCTACACCTTC.

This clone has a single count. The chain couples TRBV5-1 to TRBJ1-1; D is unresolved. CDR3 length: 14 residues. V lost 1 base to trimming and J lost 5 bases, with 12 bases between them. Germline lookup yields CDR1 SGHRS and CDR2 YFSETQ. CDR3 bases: TGCGCCAGCAGCTTGCGGACCGGTGCGACTGAAGCTTTCTTT. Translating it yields CASSLRTGATEAFF.

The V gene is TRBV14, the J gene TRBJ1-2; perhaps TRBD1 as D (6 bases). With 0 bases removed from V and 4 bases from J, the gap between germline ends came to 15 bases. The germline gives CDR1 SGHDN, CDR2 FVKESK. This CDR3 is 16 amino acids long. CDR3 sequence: CASSQENNRVGYGYTF. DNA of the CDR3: TGTGCCAGCAGCCAAGAAAACAACAGGGTCGGCTATGGCTACACCTTC. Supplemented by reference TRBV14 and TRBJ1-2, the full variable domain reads EAGVTQFPSHSVIEKGQTVTLRCDPISGHDNLYWYRRVMGKEIKFLLHFVKESKQDESGMPNNRFLAERTGGTYSTLKVQPAELEDSGVYFCASSQENNRVGYGYTFGSGTRLTVV.

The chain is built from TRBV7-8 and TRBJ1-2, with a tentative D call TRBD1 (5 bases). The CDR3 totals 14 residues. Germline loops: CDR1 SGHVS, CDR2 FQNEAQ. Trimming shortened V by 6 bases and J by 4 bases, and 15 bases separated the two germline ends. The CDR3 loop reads CASSSGGSPYGYTF. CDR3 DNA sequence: TGTGCCAGCAGTTCGGGGGGGAGTCCCTATGGCTACACCTTC.

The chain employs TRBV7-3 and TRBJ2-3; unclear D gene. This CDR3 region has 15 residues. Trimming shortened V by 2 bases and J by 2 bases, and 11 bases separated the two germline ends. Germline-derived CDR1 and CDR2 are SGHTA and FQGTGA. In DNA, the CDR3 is TGTGCCAGCAGCTTACTCCCAGCATACACAGATACGCAGTATTTT. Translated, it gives CASSLLPAYTDTQYF.

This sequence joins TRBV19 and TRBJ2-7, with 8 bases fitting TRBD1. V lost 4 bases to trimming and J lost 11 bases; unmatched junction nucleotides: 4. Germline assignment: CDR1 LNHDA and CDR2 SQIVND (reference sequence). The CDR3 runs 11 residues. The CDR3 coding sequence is TGTGCCAGTAGTAGACAGGGGATCGAGTACTTC. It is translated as CASSRQGIEYF.

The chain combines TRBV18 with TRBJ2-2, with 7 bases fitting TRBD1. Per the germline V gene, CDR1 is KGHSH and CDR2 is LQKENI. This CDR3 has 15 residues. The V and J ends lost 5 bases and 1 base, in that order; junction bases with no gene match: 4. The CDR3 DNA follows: TGTGCCAGCTCATCGGGACAGTTGAACACCGGGGAGCTGTTTTTT. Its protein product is CASSSGQLNTGELFF.

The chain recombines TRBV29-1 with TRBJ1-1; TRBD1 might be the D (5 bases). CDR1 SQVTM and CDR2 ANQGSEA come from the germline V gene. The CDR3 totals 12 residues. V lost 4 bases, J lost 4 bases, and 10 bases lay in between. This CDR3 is CSVVGGGTEAFF. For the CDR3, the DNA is TGCAGCGTTGTCGGGGGAGGCACTGAAGCTTTCTTT.

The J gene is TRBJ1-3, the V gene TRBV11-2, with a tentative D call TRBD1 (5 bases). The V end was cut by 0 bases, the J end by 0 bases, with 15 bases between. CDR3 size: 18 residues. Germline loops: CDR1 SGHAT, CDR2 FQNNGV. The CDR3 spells CASSLEVGGRSSGNTIYF. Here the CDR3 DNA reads TGTGCCAGCAGCTTAGAGGTCGGGGGAAGAAGCTCTGGAAACACCATATATTTT.

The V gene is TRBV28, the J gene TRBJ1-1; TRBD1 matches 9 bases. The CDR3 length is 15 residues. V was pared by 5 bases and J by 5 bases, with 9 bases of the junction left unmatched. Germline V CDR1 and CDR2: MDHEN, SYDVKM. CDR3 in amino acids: CASSPGTGWVTEAFF. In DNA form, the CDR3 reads TGTGCCAGCAGTCCAGGGACAGGGTGGGTAACTGAAGCTTTCTTT.

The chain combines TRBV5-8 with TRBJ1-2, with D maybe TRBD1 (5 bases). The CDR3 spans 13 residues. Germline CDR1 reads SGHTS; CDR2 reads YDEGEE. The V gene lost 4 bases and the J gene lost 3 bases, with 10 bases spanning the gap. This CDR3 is CASSPDSDYGYTF. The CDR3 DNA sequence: TGTGCCAGCAGCCCTGACAGCGACTATGGCTACACCTTC.

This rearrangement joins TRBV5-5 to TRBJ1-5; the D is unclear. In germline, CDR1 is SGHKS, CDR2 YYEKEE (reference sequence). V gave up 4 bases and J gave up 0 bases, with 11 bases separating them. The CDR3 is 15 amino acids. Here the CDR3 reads CASSPGPVSNQPQHF. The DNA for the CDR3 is TGTGCCAGCAGCCCAGGACCGGTTAGCAATCAGCCCCAGCATTTT.

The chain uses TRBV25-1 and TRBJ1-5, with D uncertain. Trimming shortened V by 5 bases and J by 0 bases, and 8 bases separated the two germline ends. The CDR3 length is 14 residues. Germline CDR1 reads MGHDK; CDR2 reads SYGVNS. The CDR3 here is CASSLAHSNQPQHF. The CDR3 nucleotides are TGTGCCAGCAGTCTGGCACATAGCAATCAGCCCCAGCATTTT.

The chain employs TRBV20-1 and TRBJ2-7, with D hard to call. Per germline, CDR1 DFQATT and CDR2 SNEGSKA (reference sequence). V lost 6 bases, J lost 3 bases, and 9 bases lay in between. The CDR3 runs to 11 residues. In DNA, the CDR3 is TGCAGTGCCCCGAATAACTACGAGCAGTACTTC. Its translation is CSAPNNYEQYF.

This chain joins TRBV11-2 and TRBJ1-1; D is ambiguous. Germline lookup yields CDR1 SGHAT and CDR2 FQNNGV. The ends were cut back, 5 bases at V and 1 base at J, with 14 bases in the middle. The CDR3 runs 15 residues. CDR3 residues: CASSPLRKRNTEAFF. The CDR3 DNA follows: TGTGCCAGCAGCCCGCTAAGAAAACGGAACACTGAAGCTTTCTTT.

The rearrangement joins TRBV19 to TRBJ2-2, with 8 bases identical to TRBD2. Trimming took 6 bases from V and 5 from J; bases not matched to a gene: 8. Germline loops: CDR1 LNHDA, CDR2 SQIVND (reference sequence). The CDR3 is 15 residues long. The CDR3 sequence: CASRSSGDWTGELFF. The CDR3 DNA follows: TGTGCCAGTAGGAGTAGCGGGGACTGGACCGGGGAGCTGTTTTTT.

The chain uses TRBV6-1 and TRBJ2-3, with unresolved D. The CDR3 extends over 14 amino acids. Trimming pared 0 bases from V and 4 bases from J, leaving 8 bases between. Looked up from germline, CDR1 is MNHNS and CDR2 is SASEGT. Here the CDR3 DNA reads TGTGCCAGCAGTGAAGCACGTCTGCCAGATACGCAGTATTTT. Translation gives CASSEARLPDTQYF.

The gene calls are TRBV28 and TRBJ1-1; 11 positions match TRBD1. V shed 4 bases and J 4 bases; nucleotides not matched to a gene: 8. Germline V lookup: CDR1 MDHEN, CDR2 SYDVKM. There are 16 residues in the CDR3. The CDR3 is CASSSYRDRGTTEAFF. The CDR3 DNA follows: TGTGCCAGCAGTTCCTACCGGGACAGGGGGACCACTGAAGCTTTCTTT.

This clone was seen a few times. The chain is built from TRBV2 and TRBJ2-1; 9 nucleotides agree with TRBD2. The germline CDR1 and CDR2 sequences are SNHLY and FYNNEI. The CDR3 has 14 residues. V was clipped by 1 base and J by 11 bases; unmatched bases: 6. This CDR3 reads CASSEGLAVAKQFF. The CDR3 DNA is TGTGCCAGCAGTGAAGGACTAGCGGTCGCGAAGCAGTTCTTC.

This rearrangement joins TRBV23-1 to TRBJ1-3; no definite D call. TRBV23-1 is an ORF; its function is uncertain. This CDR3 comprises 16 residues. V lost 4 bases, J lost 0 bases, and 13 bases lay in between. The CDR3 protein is CASSPPGTSSGNTIYF. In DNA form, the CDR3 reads TGCGCCAGCAGTCCGCCTGGCACCAGCTCTGGAAACACCATATATTTT.

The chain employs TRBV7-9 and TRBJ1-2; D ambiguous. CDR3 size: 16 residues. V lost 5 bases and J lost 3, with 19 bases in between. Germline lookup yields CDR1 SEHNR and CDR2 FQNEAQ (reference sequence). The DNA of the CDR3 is TGTGCCAGCAGCCGGACGTCGGGAATTGGGGACTATGGCTACACCTTC. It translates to CASSRTSGIGDYGYTF.

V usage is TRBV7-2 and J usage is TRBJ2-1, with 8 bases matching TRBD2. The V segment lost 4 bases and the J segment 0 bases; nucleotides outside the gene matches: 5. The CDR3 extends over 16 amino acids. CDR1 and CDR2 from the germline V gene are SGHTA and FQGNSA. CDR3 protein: CASSWSGGSSYNEQFF. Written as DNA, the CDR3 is TGTGCCAGCAGCTGGAGCGGGGGTAGCTCCTACAATGAGCAGTTCTTC.

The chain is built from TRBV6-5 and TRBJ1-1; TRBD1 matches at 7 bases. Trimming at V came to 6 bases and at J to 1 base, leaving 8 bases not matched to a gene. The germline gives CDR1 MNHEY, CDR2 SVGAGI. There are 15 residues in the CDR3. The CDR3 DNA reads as TGTGCCAGCAGCCGACAAGGGACAGCGAACACTGAAGCTTTCTTT. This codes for CASSRQGTANTEAFF.